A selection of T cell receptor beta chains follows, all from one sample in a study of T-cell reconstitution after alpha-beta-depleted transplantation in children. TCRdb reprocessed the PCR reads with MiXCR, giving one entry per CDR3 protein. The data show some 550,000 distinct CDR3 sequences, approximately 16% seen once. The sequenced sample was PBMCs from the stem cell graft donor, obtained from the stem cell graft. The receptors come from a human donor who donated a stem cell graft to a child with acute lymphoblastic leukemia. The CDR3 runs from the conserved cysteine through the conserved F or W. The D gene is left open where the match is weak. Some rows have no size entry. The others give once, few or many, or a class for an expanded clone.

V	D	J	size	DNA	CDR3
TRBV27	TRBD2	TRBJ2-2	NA	TGTGCCAGCAGTACGACCGGGACTAGCGGGAGGGCCACCGGGGAGCTGTTTTTT	CASSTTGTSGRATGELFF
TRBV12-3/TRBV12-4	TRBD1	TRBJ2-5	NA	TGTGCCAGCAGTGCCCCCCGGGACAGGGGTTCGGAGACCCAGTACTTC	CASSAPRDRGSETQYF
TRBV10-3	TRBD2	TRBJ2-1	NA	TGTGCCATCAGTGAGTCGATAGCGGGAGGGTCCTACAATGAGCAGTTCTTC	CAISESIAGGSYNEQFF
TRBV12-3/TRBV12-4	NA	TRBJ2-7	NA	TGTGCCAGCAGTTTAGGGGCAGGGCAGTACTTC	CASSLGAGQYF
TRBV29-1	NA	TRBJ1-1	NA	TGCAGCGTTGACAGTCAGGATTTAAACACTGAAGCTTTCTTT	CSVDSQDLNTEAFF
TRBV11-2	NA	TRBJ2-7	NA	TGTGCCAGCAGCTTAACGAGGACCGGGCAAAGGGAGCAGTACTTC	CASSLTRTGQREQYF
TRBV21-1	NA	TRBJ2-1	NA	TGTGCCAGCAGCAAACCCGGGCTGACTAGCGGGCAATACAATGAGCAGTTCTTC	CASSKPGLTSGQYNEQFF
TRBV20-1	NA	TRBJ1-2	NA	TGCAGTGCCGCTGACTATGGCTACACCTTC	CSAADYGYTF
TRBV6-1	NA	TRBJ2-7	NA	TGTGCCAGCAGGCTTACGGTGGGCACCATTTACGAGCAGTACTTC	CASRLTVGTIYEQYF
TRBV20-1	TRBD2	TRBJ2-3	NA	TGCAGTGCTCCACCGGCGGGGGGGACAGATACGCAGTATTTT	CSAPPAGGTDTQYF
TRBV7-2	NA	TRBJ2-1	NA	TGTGCCAGCAGCGAGACAGATGAGCAGTTCTTC	CASSETDEQFF
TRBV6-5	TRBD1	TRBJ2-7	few	TGTGCCAGCAGTTACGGACAGGGGGTCTCCTACGAGCAGTACTTC	CASSYGQGVSYEQYF
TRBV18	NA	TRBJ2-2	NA	TGTGCCAGCTCCCTATGGGACCAGAACACCGGGGAGCTGTTTTTT	CASSLWDQNTGELFF
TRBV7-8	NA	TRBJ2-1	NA	TGTGCCAGCAGCCCCGTTAGGGCCATCTACAATGAGCAGTTCTTC	CASSPVRAIYNEQFF
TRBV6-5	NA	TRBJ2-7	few	TGTGCCAGCAGTTACAAGGAGTCCTACGAGCAGTACTTC	CASSYKESYEQYF
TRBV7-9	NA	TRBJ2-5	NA	TGTGCCAGCAGCTTAGGTGCCCCCCAAGAGACCCAGTACTTC	CASSLGAPQETQYF